Listed below are T cell receptor beta chains from one sample, sequenced in a study of blood T cell repertoires in COVID-19. The table came from immunoSEQ multiplex PCR; TCRdb's copy has only in-frame clones and leaves some out. The data show around 170,000 clones, with 86% seen just once and over 7.5% held by the top ten. Sequencing used PBMCs or T cells enriched from blood (not recorded which). The receptors derive from a young woman who had recovered from COVID-19. Each CDR3 is given with its conserved first and last residue. A D gene is named only where the DNA matches it firmly. Not all rows give a size; the values are once, few, many and, for expanded clones, a class.

clone_size j_call d_call v_call cdr3_aa cdr3_nt
- TRBJ2-7 TRBD1 TRBV9 CASSVGRDRKSYEQYF TGTGCCAGCAGCGTAGGCCGGGACAGAAAATCCTACGAGCAGTACTTC
- TRBJ1-4 - TRBV5-1 CASSREQFNEKLFF TGCGCCAGCAGCCGGGAACAGTTCAATGAAAAACTGTTTTTT
- TRBJ1-6 - TRBV3-1/TRBV3-2 CASSQDRSNSPLHF TGTGCCAGCAGCCAAGACAGATCAAATTCACCCCTCCACTTT
- TRBJ1-1 - TRBV5-1 CASSLFGGLTEQSEAFF TGCGCCAGCAGCTTGTTCGGCGGCTTGACAGAGCAATCTGAAGCTTTCTTT
- TRBJ2-3 - TRBV5-1 CASSGSGSTDTQYF TGCGCCAGCAGCGGCAGCGGGAGCACAGATACGCAGTATTTT
once TRBJ2-7 - TRBV4-1 CASSHWEEQYF TGCGCCAGCAGCCACTGGGAGGAGCAGTACTTC
- TRBJ1-2 TRBD1 TRBV6-1 CASSGLTGRPPDGYTF TGTGCCAGCAGTGGATTGACAGGGAGGCCCCCCGATGGCTACACCTTC
- TRBJ2-7 TRBD2 TRBV28 CASSLGGEEQYF TGTGCCAGCAGTTTAGGGGGGGAGGAGCAGTACTTC
- TRBJ1-6 - TRBV18 CASSLQTRADNSPLHF TGTGCCAGCTCACTGCAAACCAGGGCGGATAATTCACCCCTCCACTTT
- TRBJ2-5 - TRBV7-9 CASSLWLASQETQYF TGTGCCAGCAGCTTGTGGCTAGCGAGTCAAGAGACCCAGTACTTC
- TRBJ2-1 TRBD2 TRBV14 CASSPSGRAGNEQFF TGTGCCAGCAGCCCTAGCGGGAGGGCCGGAAATGAGCAGTTCTTC
- TRBJ1-1 - TRBV20-1 CSASMVRVRTEAFF TGCAGTGCTAGTATGGTCAGAGTGCGGACTGAAGCTTTCTTT
once TRBJ2-7 TRBD2 TRBV2 CASSEPIAGQTYEQYF TGTGCCAGCAGTGAACCGATAGCGGGACAAACCTACGAGCAGTACTTC
many TRBJ1-2 TRBD1 TRBV28 CASSRPGTGSNGYTF TGTGCCAGCAGTCGTCCCGGGACAGGGTCCAATGGCTACACCTTC
- TRBJ2-7 TRBD1 TRBV12-5 CASGTGGGTYEQYF TGTGCTAGTGGTACAGGGGGCGGAACCTACGAGCAGTACTTC
- TRBJ1-2 TRBD1 TRBV15 CATSTTGQGASLYTF TGTGCCACCAGCACAACCGGACAGGGGGCCTCTCTCTACACCTTC
- TRBJ2-5 TRBD2 TRBV5-1 CASSLGSGSGETQYF TGCGCCAGCAGCTTGGGTAGCGGGAGCGGAGAGACCCAGTACTTC
few TRBJ2-1 - TRBV24-1 CATQGPSYNEQFF TGTGCCACCCAGGGGCCCTCTTACAATGAGCAGTTCTTC
- TRBJ2-2 - TRBV7-9 CASEKMATGELFF TGTGCCAGCGAAAAGATGGCCACCGGGGAGCTGTTTTTT
- TRBJ2-4 TRBD1 TRBV18 CASWTGGIADIQYF TGTGCCAGCTGGACAGGGGGGATCGCGGACATTCAGTACTTC
- TRBJ2-2 - TRBV5-1 CASSLPDLDTGELFF TGCGCCAGCAGCTTGCCCGACTTGGACACCGGGGAGCTGTTTTTT
- TRBJ2-3 - TRBV3-1/TRBV3-2 CASSGTGNTDTQYF TGTGCCAGCAGCGGTACCGGGAACACAGATACGCAGTATTTT
- TRBJ1-1 - TRBV6-5 CASSYSKRTEAFF TGTGCCAGCAGTTACTCGAAACGGACAGAAGCTTTCTTT
- TRBJ2-2 TRBD1 TRBV29-1 CSAHYGGQGNTGELFF TGCAGCGCCCATTATGGGGGACAGGGGAACACCGGGGAGCTGTTTTTT
- TRBJ1-1 TRBD1 TRBV7-9 CASSQRRDRNNTEAFF TGTGCCAGCAGTCAGAGGCGGGACAGAAATAACACTGAAGCTTTCTTT
- TRBJ1-4 - TRBV27 CASSLYGGNEKLFF TGTGCCAGCAGTTTATACGGGGGGAATGAAAAACTGTTTTTT
- TRBJ2-7 - TRBV30 CAWSVLRETYEQYF TGTGCCTGGAGTGTACTTAGAGAGACCTACGAGCAGTACTTC
- TRBJ1-2 TRBD1 TRBV6-5 CASNKGQGLGYTF TGTGCCAGCAACAAGGGACAGGGTCTTGGCTACACCTTC
- TRBJ1-3 - TRBV7-9 CASSTTFGRNTIYF TGTGCCAGCAGCACGACATTCGGCCGGAACACCATATATTTT
- TRBJ2-1 TRBD2 TRBV27 CASSPTRLAGAFDEQFF TGTGCCAGCAGTCCAACCAGACTAGCGGGAGCCTTTGATGAGCAGTTCTTC
- TRBJ2-7 TRBD1 TRBV28 CASSGWDRGYEQYF TGTGCCAGCAGTGGATGGGACAGGGGCTACGAGCAGTACTTC
- TRBJ1-2 TRBD1 TRBV28 CASSLGSGTGISGYTF TGTGCCAGCAGTTTGGGTTCCGGGACAGGGATTTCCGGCTACACCTTC
- TRBJ2-3 TRBD1 TRBV5-5 CASSPGQGTDTQYF TGTGCCAGCAGCCCGGGACAGGGCACCGATACGCAGTATTTT
once TRBJ1-2 TRBD1 TRBV12-5 CASGLGAQGGQDRHGYTF TGTGCTAGTGGTTTGGGGGCCCAGGGGGGTCAGGACCGTCATGGCTACACCTTC
once TRBJ1-4 TRBD1 TRBV7-9 CASSAQGFTNEKLFF TGTGCCAGCAGCGCACAGGGGTTCACTAATGAAAAACTGTTTTTT
- TRBJ2-7 - TRBV10-3 CAISRSGEVYEQYF TGTGCCATCAGTCGCTCGGGGGAGGTCTACGAGCAGTACTTC
few TRBJ2-2 - TRBV24-1 CATGGGQSNTGELFF TGTGCCACCGGGGGGGGGCAGTCGAACACCGGGGAGCTGTTTTTT
- TRBJ1-2 TRBD1 TRBV19 CASSIANRDRVYYGYTF TGTGCCAGTAGTATCGCTAACCGGGACAGGGTTTACTATGGCTACACCTTC
- TRBJ1-1 - TRBV2 CASSERGTLNTEAFF TGTGCCAGCAGTGAACGAGGGACACTGAACACTGAAGCTTTCTTT
- TRBJ1-5 TRBD1 TRBV6-6 CASSRQGLSSNQPQHF TGTGCCAGCAGTCGACAGGGGTTGTCTAGCAATCAGCCCCAGCATTTT
- TRBJ2-1 TRBD2 TRBV5-1 CASSLGAGGRNEQFF TGCGCCAGCAGCTTGGGGGCGGGGGGGCGCAATGAGCAGTTCTTC
- TRBJ1-4 - TRBV19 CASSIDPPVSGRRDEKLFF TGTGCCAGTAGTATAGATCCCCCAGTTTCAGGGAGGAGGGATGAAAAACTGTTTTTT
- TRBJ2-5 TRBD2 TRBV9 CASSVDSRRGRGETQYF TGTGCCAGCAGCGTAGATTCTCGGCGCGGGAGGGGGGAGACCCAGTACTTC
- TRBJ2-3 - TRBV7-9 CASSSPSWASTDTQYF TGTGCCAGCAGCTCACCCTCCTGGGCAAGCACAGATACGCAGTATTTT
- TRBJ2-1 TRBD2 TRBV7-2 CASSLGLAANNEQFF TGTGCCAGCAGCTTAGGACTAGCGGCAAACAATGAGCAGTTCTTC
- TRBJ2-7 - TRBV5-6 CASSLLGSVEQYF TGTGCCAGCAGCTTGTTGGGTAGCGTCGAGCAGTACTTC
- TRBJ2-5 TRBD2 TRBV28 CASRGTSGGGETQYF TGTGCCAGTCGTGGGACTAGCGGGGGGGGAGAGACCCAGTACTTC
- TRBJ2-1 TRBD2 TRBV28 CASTTGTSGHNEQFF TGTGCCAGCACCACCGGGACTAGCGGCCACAATGAGCAGTTCTTC
- TRBJ1-2 TRBD1 TRBV10-2 CASRGQTDYGYTF TGCGCCAGCAGGGGACAGACCGACTATGGCTACACCTTC
- TRBJ1-1 - TRBV6-5 CASSYSRYSTEAFF TGTGCCAGCAGTTACTCTCGGTATAGCACTGAAGCTTTCTTT
- TRBJ1-5 - TRBV7-9 CASSLGGPNQPQHF TGTGCCAGCAGCTTAGGGGGCCCAAATCAGCCCCAGCATTTT
- TRBJ1-2 - TRBV19 CASSILGGDYGYTF TGTGCCAGTAGTATTCTGGGGGGTGACTATGGCTACACCTTC
- TRBJ2-3 - TRBV3-1/TRBV3-2 CASSLANTQYF TGTGCCAGCAGCCTCGCGAATACGCAGTATTTT
- TRBJ2-7 TRBD1 TRBV7-8 CASSLAGQILFSSGEQYF TGTGCCAGCAGCTTAGCGGGACAGATCCTATTTTCGTCGGGTGAGCAGTACTTC
- TRBJ1-4 TRBD1 TRBV11-2 CASRATGVEKLFF TGTGCCAGCAGGGCGACAGGGGTTGAAAAACTGTTTTTT
- TRBJ1-2 TRBD1 TRBV11-2 CASSLAGTGGNYGYTF TGTGCCAGCAGCTTAGCTGGGACAGGGGGGAACTATGGCTACACCTTC
- TRBJ2-7 - TRBV11-2 CASSLGFGVYEQYF TGTGCCAGCAGCTTAGGGTTCGGGGTCTACGAGCAGTACTTC
- TRBJ2-1 - TRBV5-1 CASSLAPTRSNEQFF TGCGCCAGCAGCTTGGCGCCTACCAGGTCCAATGAGCAGTTCTTC
- TRBJ2-1 - TRBV2 CASSEAIAGYNEQFF TGTGCCAGCAGTGAAGCGATAGCAGGGTACAATGAGCAGTTCTTC